The text below deals with one T cell receptor (beta chain). The antigen is not known. The data stem from a study of regulatory T cells. Regarding the study as a whole: Shannon entropy was nonsignificantly lower in patient CD8+ T cells than control CD8+ cells. In patients, unique TRB V-J pairs were restricted and V/J usage skewed, especially in Tregs.

Amplification used 52 TRBV primers and 13 TRBJ primers. TCRdb's table, derived via immunoSEQ multiplex PCR, lists solely in-frame clones and lacks some. The profile shows a few thousand clones, less than 75% of them singletons. CDR3 length: 14 amino acids. CDR1 and CDR2 (germline): MNHNS, SASEGT. Deletions cut 2 bases from V and 1 base from J, with 9 bases between. Autoimmunity was present in every CD3G-deficient patient, worse in two. Patients, 2 to 39 years old, had expanded memory T-cell proportions. The sequence came from a person younger than 45 with CD3G deficiency. The chain joins TRBV6-1 to TRBJ2-7; D is ambiguous. The specimen sequenced was CD8+ T cells sorted from blood. The chain's CDR3 is CASSEMGSSYEQYF. CDR3 bases: TGTGCCAGCAGTGAAATGGGGTCGTCCTACGAGCAGTACTTC.